The entry that follows covers one T cell receptor (beta chain) sequence. Its antigen is not identified. At one of its ends the junction is not consistent with the germline gene, which may arise from a read error. The length of the CDR3 is 14 residues. The researchers produced TCR beta cDNA from approximately 0.45 ug total RNA with a constant-region primer. Construction of TCR beta libraries relied on three successive nested multiplex PCR rounds employing slightly modified ARM-PCR. Forward primers for TRBV1-TRBV30 and a C-beta reverse primer served the first two PCR rounds, at about 10 cycles each. TCRdb redid the calling of the multiplex PCR reads with MiXCR, one entry per CDR3 protein. The sample records roughly 78,000 distinct CDR3 sequences, around 75% being singletons. The data were obtained in a study of tumor-infiltrating lymphocytes in primary liver carcinoma. RNA and DNA were co-extracted from about 20-30 mg of unsorted bulk tissue.

Findings and caveats of the study: Tumor tissue displayed a significantly greater top-250-clone fraction than blood (p = 0.039).

This receptor was identified in a woman in her sixties with primary liver carcinoma and hepatitis B virus infection. Sequencing was performed on liver tumor tissue from sampling region 4. Subset given: tumor region T4, right-lateral pole. The V and J genes are TRBV12-3 or TRBV12-4 and TRBJ1-1, with D unclear. The chain's CDR3 is CAGSPLKGNTEAFF. The CDR3 DNA reads TGTGCCGGCAGCCCCCTAAAGGGGAACACTGAAGCTTTCTTT.